The source of this TCR beta chain is a study of blood T cells in healthy people across ages. A second about 6 to 12 cycle PCR used barcoded and J-beta primers. Sequencing recovered at least 2.5 million CDR3-containing paired-end reads from each sample. TCRdb used MiXCR to reprocess the 5' RACE reads, holding one entry per CDR3 protein. Of approximately 1,100,000 distinct CDR3 sequences listed, 45% are singletons. Trimming took 3 bases from V and 3 from J, leaving 5 bases between them. Germline V gene lookup returns CDR1 MDHEN and CDR2 SYDVKM. This CDR3 contains 12 residues. What was sequenced was blood. This TCR derives from a woman in her sixties in good health. The chain carries TRBV28 and TRBJ1-2; no reliable D call. The CDR3 DNA follows: TGTGCCAGCAGTTTTACGGACTATGGCTACACCTTC. Its protein product is CASSFTDYGYTF.